A single sample gave rise to the 20 T cell receptor beta chains below, sequenced in a study of T-cell memory formation after mild COVID-19. TCRdb ran MiXCR on the 5' RACE reads and lists one entry per CDR3 protein. The sample yields about 500,000 distinct CDR3 sequences, around 21% seen once. The sample consisted of PBMCs or a T cell subset sorted from them (not recorded which). These TCRs come from an adult woman who had mild COVID-19 (a few samples of this study predate the infection). Cell type and time point are not known.

This chain connects TRBV7-9 to TRBJ2-7, with 9 nucleotides matching TRBD1. This CDR3 comprises 14 residues. V lost 4 bases, J lost 5 bases, and 6 bases stayed unmatched. From germline, CDR1 is SEHNR and CDR2 FQNEAQ (reference sequence). CDR3: CASSSAGTGNEQYF. CDR3 in DNA: TGTGCCAGCAGCTCAGCCGGGACAGGGAACGAGCAGTACTTC.

This chain connects TRBV3-1 to TRBJ2-1, with TRBD2 matching over 8 bases. Germline loops: CDR1 LGHDT, CDR2 YNNKEL (reference sequence). J gave up 2 bases and V 2 bases, and 5 bases lay outside the gene matches. This CDR3 is 16 amino acids long. CDR3 in DNA: TGTGCCAGCAGCCAACGCTTAGCGGGGACCTACAATGAGCAGTTCTTC. Translation: CASSQRLAGTYNEQFF.

This clonotype was seen a handful of times. V gene TRBV19 combines with J gene TRBJ2-7, with unresolved D. From germline, CDR1 is LNHDA and CDR2 SQIVND (reference sequence). V dropped 1 base and J dropped 0 bases, with 13 bases sitting between them. The CDR3 extends over 16 amino acids. CDR3 coding DNA: TGTGCCAGTAGTATAGGCCCTGAACTTAGCTCCTACGAGCAGTACTTC. It codes for CASSIGPELSSYEQYF.

The chain uses TRBV19 and TRBJ1-1, with 7 bases matching TRBD1. The junction had 11 bases not matched to a gene; V was cut back by 1 base and J by 0 bases. This CDR3 region has 18 residues. Germline V gene lookup returns CDR1 LNHDA and CDR2 SQIVND (reference sequence). CDR3 loop: CASSIAYSGGRMNTEAFF. The CDR3 coding sequence is TGTGCCAGTAGTATAGCTTACTCAGGGGGTCGAATGAACACTGAAGCTTTCTTT.

This clonotype was seen more than once but under ten times. The chain employs TRBV15 and TRBJ1-4; TRBD1 is a possible D gene (5 bases). Between the trimmed V and J ends, which lost 0 bases and 8 bases, there was a span of 16 bases. Germline V gives CDR1 LNHNV, CDR2 YYDKDF (reference sequence). The CDR3 is 16 amino acids. CDR3 DNA: TGTGCCACCAGCAGAGATATAGACAGTCGCCGCGAAAAACTGTTTTTT. It yields the protein CATSRDIDSRREKLFF.

This chain links TRBV6-5 with TRBJ1-2; no reliable D call. Trimming pared 5 bases from V and 8 bases from J, leaving 21 bases between. Germline lookup yields CDR1 MNHEY and CDR2 SVGAGI. The length of the CDR3 is 15 residues. Here the CDR3 DNA reads TGTGCCAGCAGTGATTCTTTCAAACCAACAAGAGGCTACACCTTC. Translation gives CASSDSFKPTRGYTF.

The rearrangement uses TRBV12-3 or TRBV12-4 and TRBJ2-7; D not certain. The CDR3 covers 12 residues. V shed 5 bases and J shed 0 bases, with 5 bases lying between them. In DNA, the CDR3 is TGTGCCAGCAGTATGCTCTCCTACGAGCAGTACTTC. This codes for CASSMLSYEQYF.

The rearrangement joins TRBV11-1 to TRBJ2-6; D remains ambiguous. The CDR3 is 15 amino acids. Germline CDR1 and CDR2: SGHAT and FQDESV (reference sequence). The V end was cut by 1 base, the J end by 0 bases, with 4 bases between. The CDR3 spells CASSLGFSGANVLTF. As DNA, the CDR3 is TGTGCCAGCAGCTTAGGTTTCTCTGGGGCCAACGTCCTGACTTTC.

This clonotype was found a few times. The chain carries TRBV19 and TRBJ2-3; tentative D call: TRBD2 (6 bases). Per the germline V gene, CDR1 is LNHDA and CDR2 is SQIVND (reference sequence). V lost 4 bases, J lost 5 bases, and 16 bases lay in between. The CDR3 is 15 amino acids. CDR3 amino acids: CASSNQEAGQDTQYF. The CDR3 nucleotides read TGTGCCAGTAGTAACCAGGAAGCGGGTCAAGATACGCAGTATTTT.

The genes are TRBV5-1 and TRBJ2-2; D gene uncertain. In germline, CDR1 is SGHRS, CDR2 YFSETQ. V was pared by 6 bases and J by 4 bases, with 19 bases between. This CDR3 has 16 amino acids. Here the CDR3 DNA reads TGCGCCAGCAAACAGTCGTGGGAAGTTAGCACCGGGGAGCTGTTTTTT. Translating it yields CASKQSWEVSTGELFF.

This clonotype was counted a few times. This chain connects TRBV7-9 to TRBJ1-1; D remains ambiguous. The CDR3 has 14 residues. Germline CDR1 and CDR2: SEHNR and FQNEAQ (reference sequence). V was clipped by 0 bases and J by 4 bases, with 9 bases between them. The DNA of the CDR3 is TGTGCCAGCAGCTTAGCGGAAGTTAGCACTGAAGCTTTCTTT. It codes for CASSLAEVSTEAFF. The whole variable domain, remainder taken from reference TRBV7-9 and TRBJ1-1, is DTGVSQNPRHKITKRGQNVTFRCDPISEHNRLYWYRQTLGQGPEFLTYFQNEAQLEKSRLLSDRFSAERPKGSFSTLEIQRTEQGDSAMYLCASSLAEVSTEAFFGQGTRLTVV.

The sample holds many counts of this clonotype. The V call is TRBV20-1, the J call TRBJ1-2, with 8 bases that match TRBD1. CDR3 length: 15 amino acids. Germline V CDR1 and CDR2: DFQATT, SNEGSKA (reference sequence). V was clipped by 1 base and J by 5 bases; unmatched bases: 9. The CDR3: CSARVEDRVGYGYTF. The CDR3 DNA sequence: TGCAGTGCTAGAGTAGAGGACAGGGTTGGATATGGCTACACCTTC.

This clonotype has more than one count but fewer than ten. The chain has TRBV12-3 or TRBV12-4 and TRBJ1-2; D not resolved. V was clipped by 3 bases and J by 6 bases, with 14 bases between them. The CDR3 runs to 14 residues. This CDR3 is CASSFGRSRDGYTF. The CDR3 coding sequence is TGTGCCAGCAGTTTCGGCAGATCGAGGGATGGCTACACCTTC.

This chain connects TRBV6-5 to TRBJ1-2; 9 bases align to TRBD1. The CDR3 has 16 residues. Germline CDR1 MNHEY, CDR2 SVGAGI. Germline trimming cut 0 bases from V and 6 bases from J; bases unmatched to any gene: 8. The CDR3 loop is CASSYSNRGREDGYTF. In nucleotides, the CDR3 is TGTGCCAGCAGTTACTCGAACAGGGGGCGGGAGGATGGCTACACCTTC.

This clonotype was counted only a few times. The chain uses TRBV21-1 and TRBJ2-7; TRBD2, the table's D call, lacks a check against the DNA. TRBV21-1 is flagged as a pseudogene. This CDR3 is 11 amino acids long. The CDR3 reads CASSPAQGPYF. As DNA, the CDR3 is TGTGCCAGCAGCCCCGCCCAGGGCCCGTACTTC.

This clonotype has a handful of counts. This chain links TRBV20-1 with TRBJ1-2; maybe TRBD1 (5 bases). V was pared by 1 base and J by 9 bases, with 15 bases between. Germline assignment: CDR1 DFQATT and CDR2 SNEGSKA (reference sequence). This CDR3 comprises 13 residues. Written as DNA, the CDR3 is TGCAGTGCTAGAGTCCCCCCGGGGGTAAGCTACACCTTC. This codes for CSARVPPGVSYTF.

This clonotype was picked up many times. The V and J genes are TRBV18 and TRBJ2-5, with TRBD1 matching 10 bases. The germline CDR1 and CDR2 sequences are KGHSH and LQKENI. This CDR3 is built from 15 residues. The V and J ends lost 4 bases and 4 bases, in that order; junction bases with no gene match: 6. In DNA form, the CDR3 reads TGTGCCAGCTCACAACGACAGGGGGCCGGAGAGACCCAGTACTTC. Protein sequence: CASSQRQGAGETQYF.

This rearrangement joins TRBV7-9 to TRBJ2-1; the D gene is possibly TRBD2 (6 bases). Per the germline V gene, CDR1 is SEHNR and CDR2 is FQNEAQ (reference sequence). The germline V and J ends were trimmed by 5 bases and 0 bases, with 14 bases remaining between them. The CDR3 covers 16 residues. CDR3 nucleotides: TGTGCCAGCAGCGGACTACAACTCAGCTCCTACAATGAGCAGTTCTTC. Translated, it gives CASSGLQLSSYNEQFF.

This chain joins TRBV5-1 and TRBJ2-3, with 10 bases fitting TRBD2. CDR3 length equals 15 residues. Germline trimming cut 1 base from V and 7 bases from J; bases unmatched to any gene: 6. Looked up from germline, CDR1 is SGHRS and CDR2 is YFSETQ. The CDR3 DNA sequence: TGCGCCAGCAGCTTGTCTAGCGGGGGACTCTATACGCAGTATTTT. It codes for CASSLSSGGLYTQYF.

This clonotype was picked up one time. The chain links TRBV4-3 to TRBJ2-5; D remains ambiguous. CDR1 and CDR2 from the germline V gene are LGHNA and YSLEER. V was cut by 1 base and J by 5 bases, with 14 bases left in between. The CDR3 has 15 amino acids. This CDR3 is CASSQGARPTETQYF. The CDR3 DNA reads TGCGCCAGCAGCCAAGGGGCCCGACCGACGGAGACCCAGTACTTC.